This TCR beta chain was identified during a study of blood T cell repertoires in COVID-19. The CDR3 runs to 16 residues. CDR1 is SGHRS and CDR2 is YFSETQ in the germline V gene. After removal of 4 bases from V and 7 bases from J, the junction contained 11 bases not matched to a gene. Only in-frame clones appear in the TCRdb table, and some are missing; sequencing was by immunoSEQ multiplex PCR. The sample lists about 110,000 clones, approximately 82% seen once, with over 15% in the top ten. The sequenced sample consisted of peripheral blood. V usage is TRBV5-1 and J usage is TRBJ2-6, with 7 nucleotides matching TRBD1. The source of this sequence is a woman older than 75 with acute or convalescent COVID-19. Here the CDR3 reads CASSPATGPGANVLTF. The CDR3 DNA reads as TGCGCCAGCAGCCCCGCGACAGGGCCAGGAGCCAACGTCCTGACTTTC.